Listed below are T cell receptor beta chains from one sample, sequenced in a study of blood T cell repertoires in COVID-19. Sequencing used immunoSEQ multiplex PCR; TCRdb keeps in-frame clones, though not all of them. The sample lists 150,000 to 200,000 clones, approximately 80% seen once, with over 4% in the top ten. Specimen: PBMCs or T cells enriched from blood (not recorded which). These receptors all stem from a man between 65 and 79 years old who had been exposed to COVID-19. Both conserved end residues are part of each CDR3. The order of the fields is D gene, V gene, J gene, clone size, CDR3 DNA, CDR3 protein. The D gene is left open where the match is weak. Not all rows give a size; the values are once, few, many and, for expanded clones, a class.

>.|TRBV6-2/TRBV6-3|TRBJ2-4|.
TGTGCCAGCAGTTCCCACGGGATGGAGGGCAAAAACATTCAGTACTTC
CASSSHGMEGKNIQYF
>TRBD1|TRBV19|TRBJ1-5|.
TGTGCCAGTAGTAAGACAGGGGGGAACAATCAGCCCCAGCATTTT
CASSKTGGNNQPQHF
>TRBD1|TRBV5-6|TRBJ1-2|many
TGTGCCAGCAGCTTACAGGGGCGCAAAGGCTACACCTTC
CASSLQGRKGYTF
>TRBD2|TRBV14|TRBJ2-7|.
TGTGCCAGCAACCCATCGGGGGGCTACGAGCAGTACTTC
CASNPSGGYEQYF
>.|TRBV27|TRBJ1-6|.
TGTGCCAGCAGTTTATCGTTACCGGGACACCGAGGGGCCAATAATTCACCCCTCCACTTT
CASSLSLPGHRGANNSPLHF
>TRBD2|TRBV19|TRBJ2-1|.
TGTGCCAGTAGTCCCCAGACTAGCCGCCCCTACAATGAGCAGTTCTTC
CASSPQTSRPYNEQFF
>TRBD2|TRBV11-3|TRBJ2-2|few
TGTGCCAGCAGCTGGACTAGGTCCGGGGAGCTGTTTTTT
CASSWTRSGELFF
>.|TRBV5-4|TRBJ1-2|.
TGTGCCAGCAGCTTGAATCAGGGCTTCCATGGCTACACCTTC
CASSLNQGFHGYTF
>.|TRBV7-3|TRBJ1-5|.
TGTGCCAGCAGCTTACTTGAGGGTCAGCCCCAGCATTTT
CASSLLEGQPQHF
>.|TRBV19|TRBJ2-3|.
TGTGCCAGTAGTATAAACAGGGACACGCAGTATTTT
CASSINRDTQYF
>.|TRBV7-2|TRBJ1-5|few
TGTGCCAGCAGCTTATGGCTGGCCGAAAATCAGCCCCAGCATTTT
CASSLWLAENQPQHF
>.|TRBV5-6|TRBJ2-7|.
TGTGCCAGCAGCTTCATAGAGTACGAGCAGTACTTC
CASSFIEYEQYF
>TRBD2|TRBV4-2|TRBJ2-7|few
TGTGCCAGCAGCCCCGAGGCGGGAGAGCCCTACGAGCAGTACTTC
CASSPEAGEPYEQYF
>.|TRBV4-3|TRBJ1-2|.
TGCGCCAGCAGCCCCGTTACAGACTATGGCTACACCTTC
CASSPVTDYGYTF
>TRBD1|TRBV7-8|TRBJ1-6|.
TGTGCCAGCAGCCTAGGACAGGGGAGTTCTATAGATTCACCCCTCCACTTT
CASSLGQGSSIDSPLHF
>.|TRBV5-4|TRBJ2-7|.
TGTGCCAGCAGCTCGACAAGCAGTAGCTACGAGCAGTACTTC
CASSSTSSSYEQYF
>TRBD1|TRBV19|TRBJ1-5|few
TGTGCCAGTAGTCCGCGGACAGGGAGCAATCAGCCCCAGCATTTT
CASSPRTGSNQPQHF
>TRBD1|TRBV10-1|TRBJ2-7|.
TGCGCCAGCAGTGACCCGACAGGGACGAGCTCCTACGAGCAGTACTTC
CASSDPTGTSSYEQYF
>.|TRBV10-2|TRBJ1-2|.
TGCGCCGCCCTAGGTGTGCCCTATGGCTACACCTTC
CAALGVPYGYTF
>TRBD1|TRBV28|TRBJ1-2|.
TGTGCCAGCAGTCCAGGGGACAGGGTGGCCTATGGCTACACCTTC
CASSPGDRVAYGYTF
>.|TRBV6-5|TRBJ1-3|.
TGTGCCAGCAGTTCGACGACAGGTTTCTCTGGAAACACCATATATTTT
CASSSTTGFSGNTIYF
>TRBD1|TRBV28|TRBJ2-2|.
TGTGCCAGCAGTTCCGGACAGGGGTCCAACACCGGGGAGCTGTTTTTT
CASSSGQGSNTGELFF
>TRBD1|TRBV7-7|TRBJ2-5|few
TGTGCCAGCAGCCTGGGACAGGGGGTTCAAGAGACCCAGTACTTC
CASSLGQGVQETQYF
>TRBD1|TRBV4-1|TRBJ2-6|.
TGCGCCAGCAGCCCCCGTGGGACAGGGGCTACTGGGGCCAACGTCCTGACTTTC
CASSPRGTGATGANVLTF
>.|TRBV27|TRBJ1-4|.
TGTGCCAGCAGTTTCGGGGGGCCATATGAAAAACTGTTTTTT
CASSFGGPYEKLFF
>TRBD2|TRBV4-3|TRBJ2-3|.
TGCGCCAGCAGCCAAGATACGGGGGGAAGAGATACGCAGTATTTT
CASSQDTGGRDTQYF
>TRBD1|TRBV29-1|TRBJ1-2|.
TGCAGCGTGTGGGAGGACAGGGCCTATGGCTACACCTTC
CSVWEDRAYGYTF
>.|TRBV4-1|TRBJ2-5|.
TGCGCCAGCAGTCAACCACGCACACAAGAGACCCAGTACTTC
CASSQPRTQETQYF
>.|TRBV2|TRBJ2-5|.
TGTGCCAGCAATTGGGGGCAAGGAGAGACCCAGTACTTC
CASNWGQGETQYF